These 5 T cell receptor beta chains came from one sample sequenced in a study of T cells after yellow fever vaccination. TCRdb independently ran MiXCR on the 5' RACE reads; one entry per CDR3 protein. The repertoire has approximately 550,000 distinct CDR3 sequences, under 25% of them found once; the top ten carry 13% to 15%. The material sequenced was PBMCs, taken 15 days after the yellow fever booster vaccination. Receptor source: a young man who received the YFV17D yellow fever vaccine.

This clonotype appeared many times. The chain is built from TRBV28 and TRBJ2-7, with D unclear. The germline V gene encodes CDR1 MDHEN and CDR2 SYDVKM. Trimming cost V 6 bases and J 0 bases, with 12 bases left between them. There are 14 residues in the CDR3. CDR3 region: CASSLSGGSYEQYF. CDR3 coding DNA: TGTGCCAGCAGCTTGTCGGGCGGCTCCTACGAGCAGTACTTC.

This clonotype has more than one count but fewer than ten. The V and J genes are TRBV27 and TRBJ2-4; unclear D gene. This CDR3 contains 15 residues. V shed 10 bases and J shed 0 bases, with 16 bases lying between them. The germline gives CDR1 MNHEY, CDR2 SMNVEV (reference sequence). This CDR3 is CATLLGGVAKNIQYF. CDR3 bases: TGTGCCACCCTACTCGGTGGTGTAGCCAAAAACATTCAGTACTTC.

The CDR3 protein is CASSQVALLGAGELFF. The CDR3 DNA sequence: TGCGCCAGCAGCCAAGTTGCGTTGTTGGGCGCCGGGGAGCTGTTTTTT. The chain uses TRBV4-3 and TRBJ2-2; D is undetermined. Trimming stripped 1 base from V and 6 bases from J, with 15 bases between. The CDR3 covers 16 residues. CDR1 LGHNA and CDR2 YSLEER come from the germline V gene.

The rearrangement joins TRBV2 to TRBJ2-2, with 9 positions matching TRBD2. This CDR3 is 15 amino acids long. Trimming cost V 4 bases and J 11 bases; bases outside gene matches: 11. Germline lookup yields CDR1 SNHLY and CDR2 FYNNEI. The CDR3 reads CASSGSASGIGELFF. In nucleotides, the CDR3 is TGTGCCAGCAGTGGGTCGGCTAGCGGGATAGGCGAGCTGTTTTTT.

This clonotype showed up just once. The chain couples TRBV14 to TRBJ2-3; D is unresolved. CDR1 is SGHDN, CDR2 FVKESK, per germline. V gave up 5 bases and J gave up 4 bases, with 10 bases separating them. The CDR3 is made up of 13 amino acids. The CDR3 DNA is TGTGCCAGCAGCATCTCCGCGGCAGATACGCAGTATTTT. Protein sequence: CASSISAADTQYF.